This TCR beta chain was recovered during a study of blood T cell repertoires in COVID-19. On the study more broadly: The samples span acute and convalescent COVID-19 from the United States, Italy and Spain.

Original processing methods: Counts of nucleated cells, estimated from reference gene primer amplification, were obtained. Here immunoSEQ multiplex PCR was the method, and the copy in TCRdb shows in-frame clones only, minus some. That table gives V, J and clone size, and the DNA gave D and trimming. The table shows 150,000 to 200,000 clones, with roughly 90% occurring only once. Seattle's cohort entered during active infection and was followed longitudinally. This receptor was identified in a woman aged 60-75 years with COVID-19, enrolled during active disease. Sequencing was done on a sample of peripheral blood.

This CDR3 reads CASSQFRGGPYEQYF. CDR3 nucleotides: TGCGCCAGCAGCCAGTTCAGAGGGGGCCCCTACGAGCAGTACTTC. The J gene is TRBJ2-7, the V gene TRBV4-3; 7 bases line up with TRBD1. The J segment lost 2 bases and the V segment lost 3 bases, leaving 7 bases of the junction unmatched. In germline, CDR1 is LGHNA, CDR2 YSLEER. CDR3 length: 15 amino acids.